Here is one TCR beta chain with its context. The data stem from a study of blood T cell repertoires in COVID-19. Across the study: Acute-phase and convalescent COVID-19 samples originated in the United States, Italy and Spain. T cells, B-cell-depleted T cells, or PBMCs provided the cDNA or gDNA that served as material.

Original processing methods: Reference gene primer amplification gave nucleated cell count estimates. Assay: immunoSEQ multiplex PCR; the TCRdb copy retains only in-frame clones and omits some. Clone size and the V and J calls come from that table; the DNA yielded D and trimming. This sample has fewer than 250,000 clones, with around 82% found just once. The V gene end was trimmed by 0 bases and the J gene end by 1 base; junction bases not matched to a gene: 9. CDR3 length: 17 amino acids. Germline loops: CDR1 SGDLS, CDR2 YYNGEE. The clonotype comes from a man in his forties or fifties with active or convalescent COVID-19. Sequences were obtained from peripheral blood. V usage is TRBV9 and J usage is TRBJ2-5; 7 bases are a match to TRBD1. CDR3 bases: TGTGCCAGCAGCGTAGCTACGTCAGGGGGTTTCCAAGAGACCCAGTACTTC. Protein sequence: CASSVATSGGFQETQYF.